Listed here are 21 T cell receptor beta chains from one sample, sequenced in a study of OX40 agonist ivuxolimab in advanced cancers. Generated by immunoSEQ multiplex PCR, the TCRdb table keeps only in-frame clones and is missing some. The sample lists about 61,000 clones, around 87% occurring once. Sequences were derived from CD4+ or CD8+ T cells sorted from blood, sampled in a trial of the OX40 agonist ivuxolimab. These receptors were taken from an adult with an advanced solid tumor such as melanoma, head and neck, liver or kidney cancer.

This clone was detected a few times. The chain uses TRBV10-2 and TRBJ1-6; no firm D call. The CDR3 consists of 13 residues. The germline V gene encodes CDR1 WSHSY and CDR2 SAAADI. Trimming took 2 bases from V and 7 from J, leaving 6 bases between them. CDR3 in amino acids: CASSEDSNSPLHF. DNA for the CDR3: TGCGCCAGCAGTGAGGACTCCAATTCACCCCTCCACTTT.

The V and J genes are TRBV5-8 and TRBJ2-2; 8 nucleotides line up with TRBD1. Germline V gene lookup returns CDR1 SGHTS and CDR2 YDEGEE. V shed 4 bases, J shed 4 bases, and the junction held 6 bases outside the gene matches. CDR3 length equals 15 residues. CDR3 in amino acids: CASSPTRGPTGELFF. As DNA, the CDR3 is TGTGCCAGCAGCCCTACCAGGGGGCCCACCGGGGAGCTGTTTTTT.

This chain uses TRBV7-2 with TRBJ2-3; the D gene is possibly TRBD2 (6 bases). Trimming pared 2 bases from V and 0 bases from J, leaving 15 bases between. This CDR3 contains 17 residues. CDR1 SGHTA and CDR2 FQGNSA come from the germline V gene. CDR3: CASSLLLAGLSTDTQYF. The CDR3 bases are TGTGCCAGCAGCTTATTGTTGGCGGGGCTAAGCACAGATACGCAGTATTTT.

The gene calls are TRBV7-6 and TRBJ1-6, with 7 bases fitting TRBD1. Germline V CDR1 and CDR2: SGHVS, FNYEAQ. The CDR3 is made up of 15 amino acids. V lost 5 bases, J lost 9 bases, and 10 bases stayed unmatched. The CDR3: CASSPATGTSSPLHF. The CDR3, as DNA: TGTGCCAGCAGCCCCGCGACAGGGACTAGTTCACCCCTCCACTTT.

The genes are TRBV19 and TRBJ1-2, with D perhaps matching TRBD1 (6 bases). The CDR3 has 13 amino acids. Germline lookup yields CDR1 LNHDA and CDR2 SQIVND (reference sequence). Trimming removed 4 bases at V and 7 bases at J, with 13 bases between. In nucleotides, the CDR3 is TGTGCCAGTAGTACCCCGGACAGAGGTGGCTACACCTTC. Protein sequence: CASSTPDRGGYTF.

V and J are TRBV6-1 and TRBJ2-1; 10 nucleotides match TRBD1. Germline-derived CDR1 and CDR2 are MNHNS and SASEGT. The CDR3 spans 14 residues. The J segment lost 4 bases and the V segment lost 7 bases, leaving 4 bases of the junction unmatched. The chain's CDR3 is CASTGQGGYNEQFF. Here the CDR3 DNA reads TGTGCCAGCACTGGACAGGGGGGATACAATGAGCAGTTCTTC.

CDR3 in amino acids: CASSAFSGAGNEKLFF. The CDR3 DNA sequence: TGTGCCAGCAGCGCCTTCTCCGGGGCGGGTAATGAAAAACTGTTTTTT. This rearrangement joins TRBV9 to TRBJ1-4; possible D gene TRBD1, 5 bases. The CDR3 consists of 16 residues. V was clipped by 3 bases and J by 4 bases, with 16 bases between them. Germline V gene data show CDR1 as SGDLS and CDR2 as YYNGEE.

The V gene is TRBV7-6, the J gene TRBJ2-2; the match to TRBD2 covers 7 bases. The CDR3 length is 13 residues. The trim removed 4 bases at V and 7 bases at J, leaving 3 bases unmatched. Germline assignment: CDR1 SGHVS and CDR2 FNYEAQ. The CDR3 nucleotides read TGTGCCAGCAGCTCCATAGCGGGCGGGGAGCTGTTTTTT. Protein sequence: CASSSIAGGELFF.

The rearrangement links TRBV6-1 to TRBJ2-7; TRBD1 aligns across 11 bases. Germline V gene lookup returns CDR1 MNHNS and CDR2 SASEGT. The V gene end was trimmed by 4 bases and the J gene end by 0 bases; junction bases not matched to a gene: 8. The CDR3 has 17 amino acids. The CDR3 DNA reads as TGTGCCAGCAGTGGATGGCCGGGACAGGGGGTCTCCTACGAGCAGTACTTC. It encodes CASSGWPGQGVSYEQYF.

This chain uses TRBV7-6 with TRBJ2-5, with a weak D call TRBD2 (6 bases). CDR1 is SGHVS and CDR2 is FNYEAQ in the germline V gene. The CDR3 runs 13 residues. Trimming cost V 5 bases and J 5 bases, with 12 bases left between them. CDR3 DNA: TGTGCCAGCAGCCAGGGACTTAAGGAGACCCAGTACTTC. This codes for CASSQGLKETQYF.

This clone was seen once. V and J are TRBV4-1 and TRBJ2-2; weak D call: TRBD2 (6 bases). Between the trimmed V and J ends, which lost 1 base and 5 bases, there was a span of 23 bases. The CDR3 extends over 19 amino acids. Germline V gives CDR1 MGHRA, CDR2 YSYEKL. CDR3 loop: CASSQGGARGITGTGELFF. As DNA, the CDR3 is TGCGCCAGCAGCCAAGGAGGGGCCCGCGGGATCACGGGTACCGGGGAGCTGTTTTTT.

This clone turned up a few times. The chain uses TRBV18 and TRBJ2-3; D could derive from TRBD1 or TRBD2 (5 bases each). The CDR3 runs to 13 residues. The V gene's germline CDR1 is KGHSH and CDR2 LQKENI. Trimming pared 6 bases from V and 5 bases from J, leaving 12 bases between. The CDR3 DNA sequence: TGTGCCAGCTCCCCCCCGGGGCAAGATACGCAGTATTTT. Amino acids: CASSPPGQDTQYF.

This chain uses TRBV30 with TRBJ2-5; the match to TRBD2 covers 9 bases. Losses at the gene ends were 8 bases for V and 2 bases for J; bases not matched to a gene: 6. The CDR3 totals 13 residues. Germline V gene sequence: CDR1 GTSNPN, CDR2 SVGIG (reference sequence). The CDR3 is CARSGGLQETQYF. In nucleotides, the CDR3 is TGTGCCCGTAGCGGGGGCCTACAAGAGACCCAGTACTTC.

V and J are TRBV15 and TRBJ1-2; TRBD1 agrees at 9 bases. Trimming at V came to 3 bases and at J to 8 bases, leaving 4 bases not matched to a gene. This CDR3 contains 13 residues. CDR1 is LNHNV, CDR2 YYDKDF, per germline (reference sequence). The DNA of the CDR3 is TGTGCCACCAGCAGCGGACAGGGGCTCGGCTACACCTTC. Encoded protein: CATSSGQGLGYTF.

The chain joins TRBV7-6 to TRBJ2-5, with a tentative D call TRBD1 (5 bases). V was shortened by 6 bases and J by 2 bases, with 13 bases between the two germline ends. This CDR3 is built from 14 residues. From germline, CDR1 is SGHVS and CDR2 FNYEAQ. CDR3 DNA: TGTGCCAGCAGTCCAACTCAGGGTCAAGAGACCCAGTACTTC. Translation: CASSPTQGQETQYF.

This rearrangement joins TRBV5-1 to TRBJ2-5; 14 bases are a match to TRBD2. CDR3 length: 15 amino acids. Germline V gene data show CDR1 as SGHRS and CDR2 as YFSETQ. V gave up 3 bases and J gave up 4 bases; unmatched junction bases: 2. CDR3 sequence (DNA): TGCGCCAGCAGCTGGGGGACTAGCGGGGGAGAGACCCAGTACTTC. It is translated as CASSWGTSGGETQYF.

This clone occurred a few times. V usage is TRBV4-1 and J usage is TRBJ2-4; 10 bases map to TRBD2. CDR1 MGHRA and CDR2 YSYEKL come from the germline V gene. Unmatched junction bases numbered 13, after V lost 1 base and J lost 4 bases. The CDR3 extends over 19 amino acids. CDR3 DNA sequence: TGCGCCAGCAGCCAAGGCCTACCTCTAGCGGGGGCCTATAAAAACATTCAGTACTTC. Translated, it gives CASSQGLPLAGAYKNIQYF.

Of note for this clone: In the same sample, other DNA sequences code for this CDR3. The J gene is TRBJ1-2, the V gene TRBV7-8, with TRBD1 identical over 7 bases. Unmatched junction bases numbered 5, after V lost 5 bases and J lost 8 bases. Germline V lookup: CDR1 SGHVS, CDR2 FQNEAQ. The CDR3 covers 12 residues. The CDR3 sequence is CASSRTGYGYTF. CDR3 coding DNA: TGTGCCAGCAGCCGGACAGGTTACGGCTACACCTTC.

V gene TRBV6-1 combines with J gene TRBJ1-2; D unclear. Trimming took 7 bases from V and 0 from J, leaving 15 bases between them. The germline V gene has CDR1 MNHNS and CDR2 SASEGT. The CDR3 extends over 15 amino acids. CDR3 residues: CASTHAVSSNYGYTF. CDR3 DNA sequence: TGTGCCAGCACCCATGCGGTCTCCTCTAACTATGGCTACACCTTC.

The CDR3 loop reads CASSPVLTGAFF. The CDR3 DNA sequence: TGTGCCAGCAGCCCTGTATTGACAGGAGCTTTCTTT. V and J are TRBV7-9 and TRBJ1-1, with a tentative D call TRBD1 (6 bases). The CDR3 consists of 12 residues. V was trimmed by 5 bases and J by 10 bases, leaving 14 bases between them. CDR1 and CDR2 (germline): SEHNR, FQNEAQ (reference sequence).

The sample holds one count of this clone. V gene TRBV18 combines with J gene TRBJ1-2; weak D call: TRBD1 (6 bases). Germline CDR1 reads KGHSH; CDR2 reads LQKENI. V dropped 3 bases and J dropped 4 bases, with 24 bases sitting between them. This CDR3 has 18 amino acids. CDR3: CASSPRLPYRDGGYGYTF. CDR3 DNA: TGTGCCAGCTCACCTAGGTTGCCGTACAGGGATGGTGGCTATGGCTACACCTTC. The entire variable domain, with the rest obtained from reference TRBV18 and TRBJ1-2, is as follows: NAGVMQNPRHLVRRRGQEARLRCSPMKGHSHVYWYRQLPEEGLKFMVYLQKENIIDESGMPKERFSAEFPKEGPSILRIQQVVRGDSAAYFCASSPRLPYRDGGYGYTFGSGTRLTVV.